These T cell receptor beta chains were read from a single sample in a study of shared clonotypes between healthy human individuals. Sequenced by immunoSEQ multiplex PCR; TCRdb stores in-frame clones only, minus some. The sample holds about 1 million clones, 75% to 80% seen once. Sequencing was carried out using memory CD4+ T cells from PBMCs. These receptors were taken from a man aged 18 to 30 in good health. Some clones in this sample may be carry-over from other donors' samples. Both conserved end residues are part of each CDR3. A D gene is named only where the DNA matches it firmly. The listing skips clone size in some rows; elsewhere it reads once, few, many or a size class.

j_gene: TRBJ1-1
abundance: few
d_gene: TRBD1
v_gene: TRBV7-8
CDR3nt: TGTGCCAGCAGCCAAAGGACAGGGGGCTACACTGAAGCTTTCTTT
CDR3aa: CASSQRTGGYTEAFF

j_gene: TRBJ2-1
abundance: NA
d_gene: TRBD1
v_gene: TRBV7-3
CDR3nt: TGTGCCAGCAGCTTTACAGGGGGGACCTACAATGAGCAGTTCTTC
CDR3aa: CASSFTGGTYNEQFF

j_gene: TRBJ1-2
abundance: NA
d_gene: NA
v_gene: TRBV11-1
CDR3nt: TGTGCCAGCAGCTTAGATCCACAGGGATATGGCTACACCTTC
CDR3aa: CASSLDPQGYGYTF

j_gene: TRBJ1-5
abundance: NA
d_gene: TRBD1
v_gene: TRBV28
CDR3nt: TGTGCCACCAGGGTTTCCAAGGACAGGGGATGGCAGCCCCAGCATTTT
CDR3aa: CATRVSKDRGWQPQHF

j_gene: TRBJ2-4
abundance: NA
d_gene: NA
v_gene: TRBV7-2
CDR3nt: TGTGCCAGCAGCTTAGAAAGGAGCATTCAGTACTTC
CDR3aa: CASSLERSIQYF

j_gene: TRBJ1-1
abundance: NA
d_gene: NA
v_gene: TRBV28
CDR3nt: TGTGCCAGCAGTTTATCAGATGAGGCAGGGTACACTGAAGCTTTCTTT
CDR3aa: CASSLSDEAGYTEAFF

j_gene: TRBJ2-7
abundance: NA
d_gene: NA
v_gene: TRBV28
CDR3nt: TGTGCCAGCAGTACCCGTAATGGGGGAACCTACGAGCAGTACTTC
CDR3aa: CASSTRNGGTYEQYF

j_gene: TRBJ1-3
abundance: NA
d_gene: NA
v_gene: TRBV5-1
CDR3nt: TGCGCCAGCAGCGCCGCGGGTGGCTCTGGAAACACCATATATTTT
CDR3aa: CASSAAGGSGNTIYF

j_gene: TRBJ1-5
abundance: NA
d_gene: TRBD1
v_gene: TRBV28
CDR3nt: TGTGCCAGCAGAACAGGGGCCTCGGGGCCCCAGCATTTT
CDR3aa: CASRTGASGPQHF

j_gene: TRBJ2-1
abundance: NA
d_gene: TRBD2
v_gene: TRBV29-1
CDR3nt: TGCAGCGCCGGACTAGCGGGGGTTTACAATGAGCAGTTCTTC
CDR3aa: CSAGLAGVYNEQFF

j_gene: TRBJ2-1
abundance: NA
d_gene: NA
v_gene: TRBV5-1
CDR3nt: TGCGCCAGCAGCTTGTCATCGAGGGTAGAGCAGTTCTTC
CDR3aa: CASSLSSRVEQFF

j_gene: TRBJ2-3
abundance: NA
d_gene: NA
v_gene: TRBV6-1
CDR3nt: TGTGCCAGCAGTGTGCTAGCACTCAAACTACCAGATACGCAGTATTTT
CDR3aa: CASSVLALKLPDTQYF

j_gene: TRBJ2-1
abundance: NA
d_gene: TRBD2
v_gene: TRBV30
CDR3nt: TGTGCCCGAAGACTAGCGGGAGGTAATGAGCAGTTCTTC
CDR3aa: CARRLAGGNEQFF

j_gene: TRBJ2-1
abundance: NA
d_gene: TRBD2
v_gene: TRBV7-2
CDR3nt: TGTGCCAGCAGGGAGGGTGGGACTATTTACAATGAGCAGTTCTTC
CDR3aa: CASREGGTIYNEQFF

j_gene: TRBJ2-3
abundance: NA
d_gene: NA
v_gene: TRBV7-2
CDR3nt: TGTGCCAGCAGCCTTCGACCCCCGCCGCGCATGGATACGCAGTATTTT
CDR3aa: CASSLRPPPRMDTQYF

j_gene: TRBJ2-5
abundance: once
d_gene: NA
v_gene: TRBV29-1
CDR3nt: TGCAGCGTTGGCCCCCACTCCCAAGAGACCCAGTACTTC
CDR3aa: CSVGPHSQETQYF

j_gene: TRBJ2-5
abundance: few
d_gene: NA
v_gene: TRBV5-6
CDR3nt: TGTGCCAGCAGACGCCAAAGAGAGGGGCCTGCGTACCAAGAGACCCAGTACTTC
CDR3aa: CASRRQREGPAYQETQYF

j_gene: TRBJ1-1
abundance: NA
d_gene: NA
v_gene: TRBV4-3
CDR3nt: TGCGCCAGCAGCCAAGTTCGAAAGGGAAGCACTGAAGCTTTCTTT
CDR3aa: CASSQVRKGSTEAFF

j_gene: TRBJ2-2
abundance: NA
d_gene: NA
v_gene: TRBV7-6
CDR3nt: TGTGCCAGCAGCTTAGAACCCAAATTCGCCGGGGAGCTGTTTTTT
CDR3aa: CASSLEPKFAGELFF

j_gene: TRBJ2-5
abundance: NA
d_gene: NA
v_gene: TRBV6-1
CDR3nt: TGTGCCAGCAGTTTGGACGTTGCCACCCAGTACTTC
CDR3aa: CASSLDVATQYF

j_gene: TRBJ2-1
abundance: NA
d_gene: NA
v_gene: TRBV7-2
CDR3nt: TGTGCCAGCAGCTTTACTAGCACCGGACGCAATGAGCAGTTCTTC
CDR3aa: CASSFTSTGRNEQFF

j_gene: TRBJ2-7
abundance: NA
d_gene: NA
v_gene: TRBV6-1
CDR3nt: TGTGCCAGCAGTGAACAAAAAGGACCGAGGAGCTCCTACGAGCAGTACTTC
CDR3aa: CASSEQKGPRSSYEQYF

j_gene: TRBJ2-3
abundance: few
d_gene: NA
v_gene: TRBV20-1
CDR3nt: TGCAGTGCTAGTAGAACAGATACGCAGTATTTT
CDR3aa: CSASRTDTQYF

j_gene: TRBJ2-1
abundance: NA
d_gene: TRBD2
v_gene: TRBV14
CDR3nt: TGTGCCAGCAGCCAAGAATCACCTAGCGGGAGCGGCAATGAGCAGTTCTTC
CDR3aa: CASSQESPSGSGNEQFF

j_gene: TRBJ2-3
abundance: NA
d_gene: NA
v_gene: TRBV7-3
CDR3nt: TGTGCCAGCAGCGCCGATGGGAACACAGATACGCAGTATTTT
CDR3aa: CASSADGNTDTQYF

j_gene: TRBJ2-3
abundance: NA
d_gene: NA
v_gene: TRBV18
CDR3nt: TGTGCCAGCTCACCAACGGGGGCCTGGGGCACAGATACGCAGTATTTT
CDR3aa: CASSPTGAWGTDTQYF

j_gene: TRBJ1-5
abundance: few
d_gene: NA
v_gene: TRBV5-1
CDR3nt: TGCGCCAGCAGCTTGGGAGGGGGGGCTTTGGATCAGCCCCAGCATTTT
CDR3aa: CASSLGGGALDQPQHF

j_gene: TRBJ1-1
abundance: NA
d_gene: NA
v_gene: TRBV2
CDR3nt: TGTGCCAGCAGTGACAGGGGCCTCACTGAAGCTTTCTTT
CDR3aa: CASSDRGLTEAFF

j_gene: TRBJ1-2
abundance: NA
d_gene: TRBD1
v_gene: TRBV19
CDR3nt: TGTGCCAGTAGTATAAGGGACAGGGGCAACTATGGCTACACCTTC
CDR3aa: CASSIRDRGNYGYTF

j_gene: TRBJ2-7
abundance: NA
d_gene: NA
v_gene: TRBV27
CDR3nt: TGTGCCAGCAGGCGCCAGGACATCCCGTACGAGCAGTACTTC
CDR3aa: CASRRQDIPYEQYF

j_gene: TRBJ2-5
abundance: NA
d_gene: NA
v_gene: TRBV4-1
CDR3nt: TGCGCCAGCAGCCAGGAATGCAGGGGACACGAGACCCAGTACTTC
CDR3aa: CASSQECRGHETQYF

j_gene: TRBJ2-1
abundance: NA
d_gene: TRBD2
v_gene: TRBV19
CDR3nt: TGTGCCAGTAGTATCGGACTAGCGGGATACAATGAGCAGTTCTTC
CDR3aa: CASSIGLAGYNEQFF

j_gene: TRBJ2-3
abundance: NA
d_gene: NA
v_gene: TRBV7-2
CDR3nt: TGTGCCAGCAGGCCACCTGCCGGGAACACAGATACGCAGTATTTT
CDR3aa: CASRPPAGNTDTQYF

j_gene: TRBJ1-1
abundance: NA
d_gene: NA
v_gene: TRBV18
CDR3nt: TGTGCCAGCTCACCTTCGAAACCTGGGACATCCACTGAAGCTTTCTTT
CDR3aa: CASSPSKPGTSTEAFF

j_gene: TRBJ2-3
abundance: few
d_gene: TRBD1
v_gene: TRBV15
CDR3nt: TGTGCCACCAGCAGGCGACAGGGGGCAGATACGCAGTATTTT
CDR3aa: CATSRRQGADTQYF

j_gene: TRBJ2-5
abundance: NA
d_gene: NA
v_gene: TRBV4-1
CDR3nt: TGCGCCAGCAGCCCTGGGGCGGTCCCACAAGAGACCCAGTACTTC
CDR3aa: CASSPGAVPQETQYF

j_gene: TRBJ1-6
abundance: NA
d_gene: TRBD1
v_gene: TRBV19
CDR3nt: TGTGCCAGTAGTTGGACAGGCCGCGCATACGGTTATTCACCCCTCCACTTT
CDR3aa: CASSWTGRAYGYSPLHF

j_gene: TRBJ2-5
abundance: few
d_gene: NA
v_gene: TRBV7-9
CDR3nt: TGTGCCAGCAGCTTAAACCAAGAGACCCAGTACTTC
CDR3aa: CASSLNQETQYF

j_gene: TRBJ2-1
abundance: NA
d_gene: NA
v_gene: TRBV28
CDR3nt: TGTGCCAGCAGCTCAATCCTCGGGGGCCGCATCTCCTACAATGAGCAGTTCTTC
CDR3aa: CASSSILGGRISYNEQFF

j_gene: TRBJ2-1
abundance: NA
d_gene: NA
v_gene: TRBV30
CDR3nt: TGTGCCTGGAGTGTACCAGAGGGGTCCTACAATGAGCAGTTCTTC
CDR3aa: CAWSVPEGSYNEQFF

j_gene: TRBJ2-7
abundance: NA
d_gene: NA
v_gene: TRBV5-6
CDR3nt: TGTGCCAGCAGCTTGGAGCCAGGCTACGAGCAGTACTTC
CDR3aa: CASSLEPGYEQYF